The clone carrying this T cell receptor beta chain has only one observation. V lost 6 bases to trimming and J lost 2 bases; unmatched junction nucleotides: 10. From germline, CDR1 is MNHNY and CDR2 SVGAGI (reference sequence). This CDR3 spans 15 amino acids. Per the study methods: Amplification of reference gene primers was used by the study to estimate nucleated cell counts. Only in-frame clones appear in the TCRdb table, and some are missing; sequencing was by immunoSEQ multiplex PCR. V and J calls and clone size are those listed in that table; D and trimming were worked out from the DNA. The data show tens of thousands of clones, with about 84% seen just once and roughly 8% held by the top ten. The sample comes from a study of blood T cell repertoires in COVID-19. Background on the study: Both acute and convalescent COVID-19 samples were obtained from the United States, Italy and Spain. From T cells, B-cell-depleted T cells, or PBMCs came the material, which was cDNA or gDNA.

The chain has TRBV6-6 and TRBJ2-7; TRBD1 aligns across 7 bases. The sequencing input was peripheral blood. This receptor was obtained from a man aged 45-60 years with active COVID-19. For the CDR3, the DNA is TGTGCCAGCAGCCCAACGGGACAGAGAACCTACGAGCAGTACTTC. Residues: CASSPTGQRTYEQYF.